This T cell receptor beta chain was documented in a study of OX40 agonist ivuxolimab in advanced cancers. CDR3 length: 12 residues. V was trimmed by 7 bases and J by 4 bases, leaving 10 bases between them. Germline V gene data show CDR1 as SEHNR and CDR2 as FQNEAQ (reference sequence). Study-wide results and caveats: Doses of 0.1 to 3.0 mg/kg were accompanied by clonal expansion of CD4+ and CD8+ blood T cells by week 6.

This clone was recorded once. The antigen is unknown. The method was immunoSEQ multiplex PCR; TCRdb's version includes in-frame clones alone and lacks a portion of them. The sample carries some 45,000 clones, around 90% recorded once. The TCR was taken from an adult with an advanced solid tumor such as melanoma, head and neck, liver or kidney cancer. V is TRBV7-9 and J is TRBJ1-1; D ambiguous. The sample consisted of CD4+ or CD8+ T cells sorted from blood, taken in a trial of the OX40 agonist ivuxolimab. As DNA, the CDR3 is TGTGCCAGCAATTCCAAGGGCACTGAAGCTTTCTTT. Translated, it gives CASNSKGTEAFF.